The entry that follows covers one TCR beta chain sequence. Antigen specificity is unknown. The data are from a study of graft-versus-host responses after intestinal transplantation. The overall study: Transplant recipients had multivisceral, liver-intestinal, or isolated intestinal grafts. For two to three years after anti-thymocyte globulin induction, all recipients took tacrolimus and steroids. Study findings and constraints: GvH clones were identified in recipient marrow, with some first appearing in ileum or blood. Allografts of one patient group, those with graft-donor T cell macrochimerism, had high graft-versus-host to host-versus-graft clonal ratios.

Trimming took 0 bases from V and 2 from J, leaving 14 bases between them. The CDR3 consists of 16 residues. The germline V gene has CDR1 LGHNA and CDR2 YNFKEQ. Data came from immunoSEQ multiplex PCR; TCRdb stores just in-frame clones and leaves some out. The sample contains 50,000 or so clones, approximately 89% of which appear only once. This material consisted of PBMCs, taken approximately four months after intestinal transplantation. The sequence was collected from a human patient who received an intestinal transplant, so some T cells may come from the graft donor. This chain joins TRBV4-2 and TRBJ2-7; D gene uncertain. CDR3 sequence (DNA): TGTGCCAGCAGCCAAGATTGGGAAAGTGCCCCCTACGAGCAGTACTTC. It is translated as CASSQDWESAPYEQYF.